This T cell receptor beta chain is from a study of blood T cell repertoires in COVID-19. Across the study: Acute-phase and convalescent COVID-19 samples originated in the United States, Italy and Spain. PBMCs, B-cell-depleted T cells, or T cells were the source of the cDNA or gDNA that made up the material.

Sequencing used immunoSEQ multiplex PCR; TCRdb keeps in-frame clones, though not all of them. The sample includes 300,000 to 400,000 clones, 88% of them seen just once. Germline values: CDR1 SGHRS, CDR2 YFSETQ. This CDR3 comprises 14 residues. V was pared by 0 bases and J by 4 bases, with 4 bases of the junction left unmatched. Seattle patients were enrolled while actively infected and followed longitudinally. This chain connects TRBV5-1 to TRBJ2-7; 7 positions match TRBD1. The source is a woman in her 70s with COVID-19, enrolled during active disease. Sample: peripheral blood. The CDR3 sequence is CASSLDEGAYEQYF. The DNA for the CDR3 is TGCGCCAGCAGCTTGGATGAGGGGGCTTACGAGCAGTACTTC.